Reported below is one T cell receptor (beta chain). The trim removed 1 base at V and 8 bases at J, leaving 8 bases unmatched. The CDR3 sequence is 16 residues long. Germline V lookup: CDR1 LGHNA, CDR2 YNFKEQ. PCRs were each spiked with synthetic TCR analog templates. The data were produced by immunoSEQ multiplex PCR, yet TCRdb's version contains in-frame clones alone and is incomplete. The table includes 60,000 to 70,000 clones, about 76% detected once. This sample was taken from a study of PD-L1 blockade in urothelial cancer. Across the whole study: Male sex and bladder-origin urothelial cancer characterized about 90% of the 29 patients.

Time point meaning: pretreatment peripheral blood. Patient disease was locally advanced or metastatic urothelial carcinoma. Peripheral blood mononuclear cells were collected from every patient before and during treatment, yielding between 1 and 8 samples per patient. The receptor's source is a man aged 70 or older with urothelial cancer. The sample here was PBMCs, taken around atezolizumab (anti-PD-L1) treatment. The chain carries TRBV4-2 and TRBJ2-1; TRBD2 aligns across 10 bases. In nucleotides, the CDR3 is TGTGCCAGCAGCCAAGTTACAGCGGGAGGGGTCGATGAGCAGTTCTTC. Protein: CASSQVTAGGVDEQFF.